The present TCR beta chain was sequenced within a study of PD-1 blockade in classical Hodgkin lymphoma. Brentuximab vedotin exposure varied among the patients, all of whom had relapsed after autologous stem cell transplantation. Findings and limits, study-wide: Only CD4+ TCR diversity, not CD8+, had risen significantly by C4D1. Complete responders started with a diversity level that resembled newly diagnosed patients at baseline.

TCRdb's table, derived via immunoSEQ multiplex PCR, lists solely in-frame clones and lacks some. The sample carries about 15,000 clones, around four fifths recorded once. This CDR3 contains 15 residues. Trimming removed 3 bases from V and 5 bases from J, with 17 bases in between. Germline values: CDR1 SGHRS, CDR2 YFSETQ. In the case of this clone: The antigen is not known.

The source of this sequence is a human donor with classical Hodgkin lymphoma. The chain combines TRBV5-1 with TRBJ2-5; D is perhaps TRBD1 (6 bases). The sequencing used peripheral blood mononuclear cells (PBMCs), collected before the second cycle of nivolumab. CDR3 DNA: TGCGCCAGCAGCTACCGGGACAAGGGGGACGAGACCCAGTACTTC. Its translation: CASSYRDKGDETQYF.